Given below is one T cell receptor beta chain in context. Its antigen is still unknown. Base qualities are not provided; no much larger clone lies one nucleotide away. This specimen comes from a study of blood T cell repertoires in COVID-19 (dated by TCRdb to 2018 to 2021). Study-level background: Samples covering the acute and convalescent phases of COVID-19 were provided by collaborators in the United States, Italy and Spain. A freely available public database, intended as a resource for researchers studying the immune response to SARS-CoV-2, is where the repertoires were released. The sample metadata nearly always contained a de-identified subject ID, COVID-19 status, age in years and sex. Deeply sampled blood TCRbeta repertoires from subjects exposed to, actively infected with, or recovered from COVID-19 were included in the dataset. HLA class I and class II types, where available, came from metadata supplied by the sample provider rather than from assay-based typing. The material from the prospective study consisted of cDNA or gDNA derived from T cells, B-cell-depleted T cells, or PBMCs. Samples were obtained from the ongoing ImmuneRACE study (first 160 participants) and from some 1,300 subjects provided by 6 global collaborators.

In Seattle, one collaborating source enrolled patients while the infection was active and tracked those patients longitudinally over the course of disease. Collaborating institutions collected whole blood in K2EDTA tubes following their own protocols. Collaborator samples were shipped for TCRbeta analysis as frozen whole blood, isolated PBMCs, or DNA extracted from either sample type. V lost 1 base and J lost 3 bases; the stretch between them is 15 bases long. The CDR3 has 16 amino acids, counting the end cysteine and phenylalanine. CDR3 DNA is the only sequence kept; it has 48 bases, read in frame from the first base. The germline V gene encodes CDR1 SNHLY and CDR2 FYNNEI. TCRbeta CDR3 regions were amplified from genomic DNA by means of the immunoSEQ Assay, a bias-controlled multiplex PCR. Per the original workflow: The number of nucleated cells in each sample was estimated by amplification of reference gene primers within the assay. Sequence reads were collapsed and filtered to measure the absolute abundance of every unique TCRbeta CDR3 rearrangement. Productive Simpson clonality was computed per sample as the square root of Simpson's diversity index over productive rearrangements. Here the immuneACCESS table is served through TCRdb, limited to in-frame sequences with V and J called. Missing clones are a known gap in these copies; in checked studies unresolved V genes cover under half, and the rest lacks a known reason. V and J calls plus clone size are reproduced from that table; the DNA served to infer D and trimming. The sample records 200,000 to 250,000 clones, about nine tenths of which are singletons. Over 0.8% of the sample is in the top ten clones.

General study outcomes and caveats: The quantity of clinical and demographic metadata differed by source and by participant and was supplied without curation.

The chain couples TRBV2 to TRBJ1-2; the D gene cannot be named for sure. This clonotype originated in a man aged 30 to 45 with COVID-19, enrolled during active disease. Material for sequencing was peripheral blood. CDR3 region: CASSEGPNPGYYGYTF. The DNA reads TGTGCCAGCAGTGAAGGGCCCAATCCTGGTTACTATGGCTACACCTTC. Reference TRBV2 and TRBJ1-2 proteins supply the regions before and after the CDR3; the full variable domain is: EPEVTQTPSHQVTQMGQEVILRCVPISNHLYFYWYRQILGQKVEFLVSFYNNEISEKSEIFDDQFSVERPDGSNFTLKIRSTKLEDSAMYFCASSEGPNPGYYGYTFGSGTRLTVV.